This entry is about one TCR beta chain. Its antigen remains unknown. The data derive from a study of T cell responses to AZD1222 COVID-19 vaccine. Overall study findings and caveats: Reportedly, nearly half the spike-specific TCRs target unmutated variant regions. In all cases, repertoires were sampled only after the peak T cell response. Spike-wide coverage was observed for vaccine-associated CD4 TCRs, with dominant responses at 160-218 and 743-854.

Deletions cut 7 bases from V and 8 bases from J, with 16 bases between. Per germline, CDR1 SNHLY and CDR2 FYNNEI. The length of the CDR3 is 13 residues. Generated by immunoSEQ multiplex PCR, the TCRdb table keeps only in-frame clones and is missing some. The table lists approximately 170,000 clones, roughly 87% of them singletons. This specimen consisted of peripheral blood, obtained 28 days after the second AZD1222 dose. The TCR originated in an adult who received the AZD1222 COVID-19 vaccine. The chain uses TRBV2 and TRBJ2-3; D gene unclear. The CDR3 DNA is TGTGCCAGCAACGAAGGCACTTTAGGTACGCAGTATTTT. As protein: CASNEGTLGTQYF.